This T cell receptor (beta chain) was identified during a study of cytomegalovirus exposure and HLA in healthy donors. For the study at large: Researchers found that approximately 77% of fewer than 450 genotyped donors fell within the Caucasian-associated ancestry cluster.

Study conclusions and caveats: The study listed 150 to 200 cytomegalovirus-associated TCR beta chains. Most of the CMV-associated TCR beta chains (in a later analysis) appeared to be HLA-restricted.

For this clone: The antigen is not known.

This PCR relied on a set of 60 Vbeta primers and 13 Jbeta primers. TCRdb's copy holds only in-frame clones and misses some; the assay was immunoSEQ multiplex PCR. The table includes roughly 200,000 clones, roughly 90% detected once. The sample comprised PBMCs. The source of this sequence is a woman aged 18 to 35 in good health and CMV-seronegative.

CDR3 residues: CASSVADTEAFF. CDR3 bases: TGTGCCAGCAGTGTTGCGGACACTGAAGCTTTCTTT. This chain joins TRBV2 and TRBJ1-1; D remains ambiguous. The CDR3 is made up of 12 amino acids. The ends were cut back, 4 bases at V and 3 bases at J, with 6 bases in the middle. Germline assignment: CDR1 SNHLY and CDR2 FYNNEI.